A selection of T cell receptor beta chains follows, all from one sample in a study of T cells in Graves' hyperthyroidism and ophthalmopathy. TCRdb processed the multiplex PCR reads anew with MiXCR; each CDR3 protein has one entry. The table lists over 350,000 distinct CDR3 sequences, 18% of them singletons. The sample consisted of blood. The receptors come from a man aged 18 to 30 with Graves' ophthalmopathy. Both conserved end residues are part of each CDR3. A D gene is named only where the DNA matches it firmly. Size is stated for part of the rows, as once, few or many counts, or as a class when the clone is expanded.

clone_size: few; j_call: TRBJ2-5; d_call: TRBD1; v_call: TRBV5-1; cdr3_aa: CASSLPKGTATQETQYF; cdr3_nt: TGCGCCAGCAGCTTGCCCAAGGGGACAGCGACCCAAGAGACCCAGTACTTC
clone_size: -; j_call: TRBJ2-1; d_call: -; v_call: TRBV3-1; cdr3_aa: CASSQDWAVNYNEQFF; cdr3_nt: TGTGCCAGCAGCCAAGATTGGGCGGTGAACTACAATGAGCAGTTCTTC
clone_size: few; j_call: TRBJ1-2; d_call: -; v_call: TRBV9; cdr3_aa: CASSVGGTTSYTF; cdr3_nt: TGTGCCAGCAGCGTAGGGGGGACAACGAGTTACACCTTC
clone_size: many; j_call: TRBJ2-7; d_call: -; v_call: TRBV5-1; cdr3_aa: CASSLDLNRGQYF; cdr3_nt: TGCGCCAGCAGCTTGGACTTGAATCGGGGGCAGTACTTC
clone_size: many; j_call: TRBJ1-5; d_call: -; v_call: TRBV7-2; cdr3_aa: CASSLDSGNQPQHF; cdr3_nt: TGTGCCAGCAGCTTAGACAGCGGCAATCAGCCCCAGCATTTT
clone_size: few; j_call: TRBJ2-1; d_call: -; v_call: TRBV12-3/TRBV12-4; cdr3_aa: CASTRSSEDNEQFF; cdr3_nt: TGTGCCAGCACCCGGTCTAGCGAAGACAATGAGCAGTTCTTC
clone_size: few; j_call: TRBJ1-1; d_call: TRBD1; v_call: TRBV7-9; cdr3_aa: CASSPITAGTGWENTEAFF; cdr3_nt: TGTGCCAGCAGTCCTATAACTGCCGGGACAGGGTGGGAGAACACTGAAGCTTTCTTT
clone_size: -; j_call: TRBJ2-3; d_call: TRBD2; v_call: TRBV20-1; cdr3_aa: CSASGLAGQDTQYF; cdr3_nt: TGCAGTGCTAGCGGACTAGCGGGGCAAGATACGCAGTATTTT
clone_size: many; j_call: TRBJ2-3; d_call: -; v_call: TRBV20-1; cdr3_aa: CSALGVSSTDTQYF; cdr3_nt: TGCAGTGCTTTGGGTGTGTCTAGCACAGATACGCAGTATTTT
clone_size: -; j_call: TRBJ2-6; d_call: TRBD1; v_call: TRBV5-1; cdr3_aa: CASSGRTGGRSGANVLTF; cdr3_nt: TGCGCCAGCAGCGGAAGGACAGGGGGCAGATCTGGGGCCAACGTCCTGACTTTC
clone_size: many; j_call: TRBJ1-2; d_call: -; v_call: TRBV2; cdr3_aa: CASSAHRGDGYTF; cdr3_nt: TGTGCCAGCAGTGCCCACCGGGGGGATGGCTACACCTTC
clone_size: many; j_call: TRBJ2-5; d_call: TRBD2; v_call: TRBV2; cdr3_aa: CASSKGTSGKETQYF; cdr3_nt: TGTGCCAGTAGCAAGGGCACTAGCGGTAAAGAGACCCAGTACTTC
clone_size: few; j_call: TRBJ1-4; d_call: -; v_call: TRBV25-1; cdr3_aa: CASRGGEKLFF; cdr3_nt: TGTGCCAGCAGAGGGGGTGAAAAACTGTTTTTT
clone_size: many; j_call: TRBJ1-1; d_call: -; v_call: TRBV24-1; cdr3_aa: CATSDYRDTEAFF; cdr3_nt: TGTGCCACCAGTGATTACAGGGACACTGAAGCTTTCTTT
clone_size: -; j_call: TRBJ1-6; d_call: -; v_call: TRBV11-1; cdr3_aa: CASSLAGVIGNSPLHF; cdr3_nt: TGTGCCAGCAGCTTAGCTGGGGTGATCGGTAATTCACCCCTCCACTTT
clone_size: few; j_call: TRBJ2-7; d_call: TRBD2; v_call: TRBV28; cdr3_aa: CASRPGGGEQYF; cdr3_nt: TGTGCCAGCAGGCCCGGGGGGGGCGAGCAGTACTTC
clone_size: few; j_call: TRBJ2-2; d_call: -; v_call: TRBV18; cdr3_aa: CASSPYRESGELFF; cdr3_nt: TGTGCCAGCTCACCATACAGGGAAAGCGGGGAGCTGTTTTTT
clone_size: few; j_call: TRBJ2-5; d_call: -; v_call: TRBV6-1; cdr3_aa: CASRGAQETQYF; cdr3_nt: TGTGCCAGCCGCGGGGCACAAGAGACCCAGTACTTC
clone_size: many; j_call: TRBJ1-2; d_call: TRBD1; v_call: TRBV27; cdr3_aa: CASGMTGGNKGYTF; cdr3_nt: TGTGCCAGCGGAATGACAGGGGGCAATAAGGGCTACACCTTC
clone_size: many; j_call: TRBJ1-2; d_call: -; v_call: TRBV7-8; cdr3_aa: CASSSGNSREGYTF; cdr3_nt: TGTGCCAGCAGCTCAGGGAACAGCCGGGAGGGCTACACCTTC
clone_size: few; j_call: TRBJ1-2; d_call: -; v_call: TRBV28; cdr3_aa: CASTSAQGWNYDYTF; cdr3_nt: TGTGCCAGCACCTCCGCACAGGGATGGAACTATGACTACACCTTC
clone_size: many; j_call: TRBJ2-7; d_call: TRBD1; v_call: TRBV5-6; cdr3_aa: CASSFYRGYEQYF; cdr3_nt: TGTGCCAGCAGCTTTTACAGGGGCTACGAGCAGTACTTC
clone_size: few; j_call: TRBJ2-5; d_call: -; v_call: TRBV14; cdr3_aa: CASSQGYRETQYF; cdr3_nt: TGTGCCAGCAGCCAAGGGTACAGAGAGACCCAGTACTTC
clone_size: few; j_call: TRBJ2-2; d_call: -; v_call: TRBV6-1; cdr3_aa: CASSERAQNTGELFF; cdr3_nt: TGTGCCAGCAGTGAAAGGGCCCAGAACACCGGGGAGCTGTTTTTT
clone_size: -; j_call: TRBJ1-5; d_call: -; v_call: TRBV29-1; cdr3_aa: CSVVWDSNQPQHF; cdr3_nt: TGCAGCGTTGTATGGGATAGCAATCAGCCCCAGCATTTT
clone_size: few; j_call: TRBJ1-3; d_call: TRBD1; v_call: TRBV4-1; cdr3_aa: CASSRPGQTYSGNTIYF; cdr3_nt: TGCGCCAGCAGCCGACCGGGACAGACTTACTCTGGAAACACCATATATTTT
clone_size: few; j_call: TRBJ1-2; d_call: -; v_call: TRBV19; cdr3_aa: CASSIPGVRSYGYTF; cdr3_nt: TGTGCCAGTAGTATCCCGGGGGTCAGGAGCTATGGCTACACCTTC
clone_size: many; j_call: TRBJ2-7; d_call: -; v_call: TRBV11-2; cdr3_aa: CASSLVSYEQYF; cdr3_nt: TGTGCCAGCAGCTTAGTCTCCTACGAGCAGTACTTC
clone_size: -; j_call: TRBJ1-4; d_call: -; v_call: TRBV7-9; cdr3_aa: CASSRDSSGGRGGSTMKRLFF; cdr3_nt: TGTGCCAGCAGTCGGGACTCTAGCGGGGGGCGGGGTGGTTCAACAATGAAAAGGCTGTTTTTT
clone_size: -; j_call: TRBJ2-2; d_call: TRBD2; v_call: TRBV7-3; cdr3_aa: CASSLSGERTGELFF; cdr3_nt: TGTGCCAGCAGCTTGAGCGGGGAAAGAACCGGGGAGCTGTTTTTT
clone_size: -; j_call: TRBJ1-2; d_call: TRBD1; v_call: TRBV3-1; cdr3_aa: CASSQGGDRVGGYTF; cdr3_nt: TGTGCCAGCAGCCAAGGGGGGGACAGGGTAGGTGGCTACACCTTC
clone_size: -; j_call: TRBJ2-3; d_call: -; v_call: TRBV4-2; cdr3_aa: CASSRSRGGRTDTQYF; cdr3_nt: TGTGCCAGCAGCCGCTCCCGAGGGGGACGCACAGATACGCAGTATTTT
clone_size: many; j_call: TRBJ2-7; d_call: -; v_call: TRBV12-3/TRBV12-4; cdr3_aa: CASRLGAVLGQYF; cdr3_nt: TGTGCCAGCAGGCTGGGGGCAGTGTTAGGGCAGTACTTC